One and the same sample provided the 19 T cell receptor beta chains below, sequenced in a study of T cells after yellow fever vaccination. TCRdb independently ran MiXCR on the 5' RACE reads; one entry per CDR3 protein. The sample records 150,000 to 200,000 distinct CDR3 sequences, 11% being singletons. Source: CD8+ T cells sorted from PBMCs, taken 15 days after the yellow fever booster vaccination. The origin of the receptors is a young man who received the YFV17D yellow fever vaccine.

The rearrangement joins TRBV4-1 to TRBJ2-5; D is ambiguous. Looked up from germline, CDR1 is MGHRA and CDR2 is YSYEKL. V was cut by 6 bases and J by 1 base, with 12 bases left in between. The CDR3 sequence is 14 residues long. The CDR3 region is CASRPIGRQETQYF. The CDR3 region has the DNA TGCGCCAGCAGGCCAATAGGGCGCCAAGAGACCCAGTACTTC.

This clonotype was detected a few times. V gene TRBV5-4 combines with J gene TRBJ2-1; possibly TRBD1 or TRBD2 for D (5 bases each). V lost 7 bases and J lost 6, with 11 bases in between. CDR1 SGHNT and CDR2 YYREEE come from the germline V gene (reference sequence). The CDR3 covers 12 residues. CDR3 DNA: TGTGCCAGCGCGACTGGGACCAATGAGCAGTTCTTC. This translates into CASATGTNEQFF.

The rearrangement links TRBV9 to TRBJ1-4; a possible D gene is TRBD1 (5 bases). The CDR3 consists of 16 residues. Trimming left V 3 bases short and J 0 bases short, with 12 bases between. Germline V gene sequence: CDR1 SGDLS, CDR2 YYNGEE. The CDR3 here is CASSGGLGATNEKLFF. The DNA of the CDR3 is TGTGCCAGCAGCGGGGGCCTAGGGGCAACTAATGAAAAACTGTTTTTT.

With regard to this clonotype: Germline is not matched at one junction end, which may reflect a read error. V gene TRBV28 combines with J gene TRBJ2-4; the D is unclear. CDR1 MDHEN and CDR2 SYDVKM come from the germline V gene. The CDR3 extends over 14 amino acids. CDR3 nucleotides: TGTGCCGGCAGACGACACCTAGCCAAAAACATTCAGTACTTC. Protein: CAGRRHLAKNIQYF.

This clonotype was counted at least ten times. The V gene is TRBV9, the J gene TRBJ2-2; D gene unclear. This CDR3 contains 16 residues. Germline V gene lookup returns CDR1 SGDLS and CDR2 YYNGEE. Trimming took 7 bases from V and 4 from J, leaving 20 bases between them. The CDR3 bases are TGTGCCAGCTCCGCGCGAAGGGTAAAGAGCACCGGGGAGCTGTTTTTT. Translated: CASSARRVKSTGELFF.

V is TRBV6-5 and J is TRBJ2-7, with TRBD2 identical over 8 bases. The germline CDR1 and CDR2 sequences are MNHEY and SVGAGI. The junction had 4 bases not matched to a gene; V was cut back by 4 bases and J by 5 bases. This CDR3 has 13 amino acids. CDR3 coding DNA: TGTGCCAGCAGTTCAAGGACTAGCCACGAGCAGTACGTC. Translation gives CASSSRTSHEQYV.

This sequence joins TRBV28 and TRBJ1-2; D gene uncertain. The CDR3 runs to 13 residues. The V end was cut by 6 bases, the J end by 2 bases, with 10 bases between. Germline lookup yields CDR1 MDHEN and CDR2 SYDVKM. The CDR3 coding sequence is TGTGCCAGCAGCTCCCTCATGAACTATGGCTACACCTTC. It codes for CASSSLMNYGYTF.

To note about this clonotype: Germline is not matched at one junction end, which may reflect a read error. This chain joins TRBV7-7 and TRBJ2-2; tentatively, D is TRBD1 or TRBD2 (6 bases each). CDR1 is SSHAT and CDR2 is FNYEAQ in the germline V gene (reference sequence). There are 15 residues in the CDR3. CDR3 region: CASSFRGPNTGELFF. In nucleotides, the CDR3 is TGTGCTAGCAGCTTCCGGGGGCCGAACACCGGGGAGCTGTTTTTT.

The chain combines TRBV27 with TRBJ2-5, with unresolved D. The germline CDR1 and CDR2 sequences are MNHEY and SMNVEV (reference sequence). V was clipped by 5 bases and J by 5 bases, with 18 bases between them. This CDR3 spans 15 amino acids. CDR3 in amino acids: CASSPIIGPSETQYF. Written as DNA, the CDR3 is TGTGCCAGCAGTCCCATCATTGGGCCGTCGGAGACCCAGTACTTC.

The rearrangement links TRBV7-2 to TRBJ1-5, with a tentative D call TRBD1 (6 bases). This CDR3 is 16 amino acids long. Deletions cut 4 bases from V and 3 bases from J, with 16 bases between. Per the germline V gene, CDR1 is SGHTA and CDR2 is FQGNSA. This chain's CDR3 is CASSWGGGGPNQPQHF. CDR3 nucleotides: TGTGCCAGCAGCTGGGGGGGCGGGGGACCCAATCAGCCCCAGCATTTT.

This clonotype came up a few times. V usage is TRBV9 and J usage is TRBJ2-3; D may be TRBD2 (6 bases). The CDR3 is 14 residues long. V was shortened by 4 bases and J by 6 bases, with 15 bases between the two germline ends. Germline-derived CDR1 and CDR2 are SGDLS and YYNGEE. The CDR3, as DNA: TGTGCCAGCAGCCCCCAGACTAGGACTGATACGCAGTATTTT. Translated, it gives CASSPQTRTDTQYF.

In DNA, the CDR3 is TGTGCCAGCAGTTACTCGCCTTTAGGTACAGGAGCAAAGGGTGAGCAGTTCTTC. Amino acids: CASSYSPLGTGAKGEQFF. The chain links TRBV6-2 or TRBV6-3 to TRBJ2-1, with D possibly matching TRBD1 (5 bases). The V gene lost 0 bases and the J gene lost 9 bases, with 24 bases spanning the gap. The germline V gene has CDR1 MNHEY and CDR2 SVGEGT. The CDR3 consists of 18 residues.

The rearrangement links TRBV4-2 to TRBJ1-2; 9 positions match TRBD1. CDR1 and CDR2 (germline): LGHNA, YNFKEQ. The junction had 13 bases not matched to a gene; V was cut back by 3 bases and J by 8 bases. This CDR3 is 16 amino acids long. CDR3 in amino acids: CASSHRTGDDGVGYTF. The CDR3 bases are TGTGCCAGCAGCCACCGGACAGGGGACGACGGAGTCGGCTACACCTTC.

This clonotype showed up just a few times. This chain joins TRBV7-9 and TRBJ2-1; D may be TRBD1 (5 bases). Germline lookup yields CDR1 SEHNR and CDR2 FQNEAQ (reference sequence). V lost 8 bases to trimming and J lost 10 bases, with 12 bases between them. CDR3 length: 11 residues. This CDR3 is CASLGPREQFF. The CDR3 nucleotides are TGTGCCAGCCTGGGGCCTCGGGAGCAGTTCTTC.

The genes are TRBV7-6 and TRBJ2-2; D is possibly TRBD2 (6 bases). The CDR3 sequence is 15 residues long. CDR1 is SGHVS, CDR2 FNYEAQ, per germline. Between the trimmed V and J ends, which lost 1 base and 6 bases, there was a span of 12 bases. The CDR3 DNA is TGTGCCAGCAGCTTAGGGTTAGCGGTAGCCGGGGAGCTGTTTTTT. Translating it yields CASSLGLAVAGELFF.

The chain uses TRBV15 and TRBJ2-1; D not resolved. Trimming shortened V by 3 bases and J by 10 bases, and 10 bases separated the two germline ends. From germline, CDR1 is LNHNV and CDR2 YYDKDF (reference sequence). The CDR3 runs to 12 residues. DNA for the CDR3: TGTGCCACCAGCAGGGAAAACAGCGAGCAGTTCTTC. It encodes CATSRENSEQFF.

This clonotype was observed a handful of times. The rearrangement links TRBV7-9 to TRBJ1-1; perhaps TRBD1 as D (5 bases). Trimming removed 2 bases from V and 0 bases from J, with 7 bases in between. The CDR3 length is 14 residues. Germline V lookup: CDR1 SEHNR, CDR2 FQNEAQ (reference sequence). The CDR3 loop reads CASSLWGMNTEAFF. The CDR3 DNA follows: TGTGCCAGCAGCTTATGGGGGATGAACACTGAAGCTTTCTTT.

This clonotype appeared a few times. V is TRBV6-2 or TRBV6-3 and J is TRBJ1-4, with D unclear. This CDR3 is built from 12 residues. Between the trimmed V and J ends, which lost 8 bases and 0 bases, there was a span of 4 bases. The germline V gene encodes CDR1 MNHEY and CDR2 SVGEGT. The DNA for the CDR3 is TGTGCCAGCGAGTCAACTAATGAAAAACTGTTTTTT. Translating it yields CASESTNEKLFF.

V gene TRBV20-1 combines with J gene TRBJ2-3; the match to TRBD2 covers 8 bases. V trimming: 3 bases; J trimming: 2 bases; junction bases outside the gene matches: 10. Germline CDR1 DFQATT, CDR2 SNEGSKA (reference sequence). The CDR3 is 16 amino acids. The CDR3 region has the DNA TGCAGTGCTAGGTGGTTTCCAGCGGGGGACACAGATACGCAGTATTTT. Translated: CSARWFPAGDTDTQYF.